This TCR beta chain was found in a study of blood T cells in healthy people across ages. Primers used in a second PCR of about 7 to 12 cycles were a sample-barcoded 5' primer and a J-beta primer mix. TCRdb reprocessed the 5' RACE reads via MiXCR and lists one record per CDR3 protein. The repertoire consists of roughly 680,000 distinct CDR3 sequences, with under 65% occurring once and the leading ten covering roughly 14%. The CDR3 extends over 11 amino acids. V lost 5 bases, J lost 8 bases, and 8 bases lay in between. This receptor was obtained from a woman of 80 years or more in good health. The source material was blood. V usage is TRBV12-3 or TRBV12-4 and J usage is TRBJ2-3; D is ambiguous. CDR3 sequence (DNA): TGTGCCAGCAGTCTAGTTTGTACGCAGTATTTT. Protein sequence: CASSLVCTQYF.